The clone carrying this TCR beta chain was counted only a few times. TCRdb called the RT-PCR reads again in MiXCR, with one record for every CDR3 protein. Here the sample spans 700,000 to 900,000 distinct CDR3 sequences, 21% being singletons. The source of the sample is a study of response to subunit inactivated influenza vaccine. Germline V CDR1 and CDR2: LGHDT, YNNKEL (reference sequence). This CDR3 spans 11 amino acids. The V gene lost 4 bases and the J gene lost 14 bases, with 11 bases spanning the gap. The TCR was taken from a man aged 45-65 years who received an inactivated influenza vaccine. This specimen consisted of PBMCs from blood, obtained about 5 days after vaccination. V is TRBV3-1 and J is TRBJ2-2, with D unresolved. CDR3 DNA sequence: TGTGCCAGCAGCCGGGCCGGGCAACTGTTTTTT. It translates to CASSRAGQLFF.